One TCR beta chain is described in this entry. Its recognized antigen is unknown. No base-level quality is on record; no much larger clone is a single base apart. This sample was included in a study of blood T cell repertoires in COVID-19 (dated by TCRdb to the early 2020s). With regard to the full study: The collaborator samples originated in the United States, Italy and Spain and spanned the acute and convalescent phases of COVID-19. The prospective study material was composed of cDNA or gDNA derived from T cells, B-cell-depleted T cells, or PBMCs. The dataset comprised deeply sampled blood TCRbeta repertoires from subjects exposed to, actively infected with, or recovered from COVID-19. The repertoires were made available in a free public database intended to serve as a resource for research on the immune response to SARS-CoV-2. The samples were drawn from two sources: the first 160 participants of the ongoing ImmuneRACE study, and 950 to 1,500 subjects contributed by 6 global collaborators. The sample metadata nearly always contained a de-identified subject ID, COVID-19 status, age in years and sex. Where available, HLA class I and class II types were obtained from metadata supplied by the sample provider rather than from assay-based typing.

TCRbeta CDR3 regions were amplified from genomic DNA using the immunoSEQ Assay, a bias-controlled multiplex PCR. The original methods were these. Within the assay, amplification of reference gene primers was used to estimate how many nucleated cells each sample contained. To quantify the absolute abundance of each unique TCRbeta CDR3 rearrangement, sequence reads were collapsed and filtered. For each sample, productive Simpson clonality was calculated as the square root of Simpson's diversity index over productive rearrangements. TCRdb mirrors the immuneACCESS table, restricted to in-frame sequences. Some clones are absent from its copies; in checked studies, under half trace to an unresolved V gene, and the reason for the others is unknown. V and J calls and clone size are as listed in that table; D and trimming were resolved from the DNA. This sample gives 310,000 or so clones in total; approximately 88% of them show up just once. Of the sample, under 7.5% falls within the top ten clones.

Inclusive of the bounding cysteine and phenylalanine, the CDR3 is 17 residues long. Kept here is only the CDR3 DNA, which spans 51 bases and is read in frame from base 1. The germline V gene gives CDR1 as MGHRA and CDR2 as YSYEKL. Unmatched junction bases come to 9, with V trimmed by 0 bases and J by 6 bases. General conclusions and limits of the study: How much clinical and demographic metadata was included differed by source and by participant, and the metadata was provided uncurated.

Another Seattle source contributed samples from volunteer blood donors who had recovered from COVID-19. The collaborating institutions used their own protocols to collect whole blood in K2EDTA tubes. For TCRbeta analysis, collaborators shipped samples as frozen whole blood, isolated PBMCs, or DNA extracted from either of those sample types. This clonotype was obtained from a man between 18 and 35 years old who had recovered from COVID-19. The sequencing sample was made of peripheral blood. The V and J segments used are TRBV4-1 and TRBJ2-1; 9 central bases correspond to TRBD1. CDR3 reads: CASSQDFRTGEANEQFF. The nucleotide sequence is TGCGCCAGCAGCCAAGATTTTCGGACAGGGGAAGCCAATGAGCAGTTCTTC.